This TCR beta chain was sequenced during a study of CD8 T cells in ankylosing spondylitis. Findings and limits, study-wide: Several highly homologous variants made up a TCR beta motif, and this motif appeared characteristic of ankylosing spondylitis blood.

TCRdb passed the 5' RACE reads through MiXCR, listing each CDR3 protein once. Here the sample spans about 330,000 distinct CDR3 sequences, 7.5% to 9% being singletons. This clonotype was observed a handful of times. The antigen remains undetermined. Germline V gives CDR1 MDHEN, CDR2 SYDVKM. This CDR3 region has 12 residues. V was pared by 7 bases and J by 4 bases, with 10 bases between. The TCR comes from a male donor with ankylosing spondylitis. The sample comprised blood, either unsorted or a sorted T cell fraction (not recorded which). The rearrangement links TRBV28 to TRBJ1-1; D unresolved. CDR3 sequence (DNA): TGTGCCAGCACCTCTACGTCCACTGAAGCTTTCTTT. Its translation is CASTSTSTEAFF.